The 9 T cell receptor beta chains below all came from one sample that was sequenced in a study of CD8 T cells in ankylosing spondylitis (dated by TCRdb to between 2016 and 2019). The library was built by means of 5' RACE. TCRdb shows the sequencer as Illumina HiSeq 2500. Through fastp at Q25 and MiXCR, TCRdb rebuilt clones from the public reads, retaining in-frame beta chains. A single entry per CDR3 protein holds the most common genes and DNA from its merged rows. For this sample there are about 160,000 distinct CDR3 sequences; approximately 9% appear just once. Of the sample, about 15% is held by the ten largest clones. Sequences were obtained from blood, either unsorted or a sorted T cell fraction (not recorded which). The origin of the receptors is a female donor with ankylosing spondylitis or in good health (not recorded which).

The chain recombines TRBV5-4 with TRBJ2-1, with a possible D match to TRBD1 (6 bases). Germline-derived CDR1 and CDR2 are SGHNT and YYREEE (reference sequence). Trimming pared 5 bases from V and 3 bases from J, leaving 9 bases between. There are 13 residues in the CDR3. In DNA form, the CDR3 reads TGTGCCAGCAGGGGACAAAACTACAATGAGCAGTTCTTC. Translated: CASRGQNYNEQFF.

CDR3 region: CASSQESGLGNTIYF. The DNA for the CDR3 is TGCGCCAGCAGCCAAGAGTCAGGGCTCGGAAACACCATATATTTT. The V call is TRBV4-1, the J call TRBJ1-3, with a tentative D call TRBD1 (5 bases). Germline CDR1 MGHRA, CDR2 YSYEKL. The V gene lost 0 bases and the J gene lost 4 bases, with 10 bases spanning the gap. The CDR3 totals 15 residues.

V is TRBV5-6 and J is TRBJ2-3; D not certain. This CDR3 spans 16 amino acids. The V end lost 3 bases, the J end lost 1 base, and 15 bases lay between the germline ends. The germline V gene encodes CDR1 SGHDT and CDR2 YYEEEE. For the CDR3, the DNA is TGTGCCAGCAGCTCGACCGTAACCGTTGGCACAGATACGCAGTATTTT. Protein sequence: CASSSTVTVGTDTQYF.

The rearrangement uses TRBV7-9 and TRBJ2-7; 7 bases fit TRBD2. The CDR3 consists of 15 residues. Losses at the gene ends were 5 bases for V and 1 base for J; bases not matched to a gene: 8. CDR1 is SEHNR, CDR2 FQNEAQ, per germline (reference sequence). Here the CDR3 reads CASSPPGRASYEQYF. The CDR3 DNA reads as TGTGCCAGCAGCCCACCAGGGAGGGCGTCCTACGAGCAGTACTTC. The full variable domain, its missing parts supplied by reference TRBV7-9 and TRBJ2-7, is DTGVSQNPRHKITKRGQNVTFRCDPISEHNRLYWYRQTLGQGPEFLTYFQNEAQLEKSRLLSDRFSAERPKGSFSTLEIQRTEQGDSAMYLCASSPPGRASYEQYFGPGTRLTVT.

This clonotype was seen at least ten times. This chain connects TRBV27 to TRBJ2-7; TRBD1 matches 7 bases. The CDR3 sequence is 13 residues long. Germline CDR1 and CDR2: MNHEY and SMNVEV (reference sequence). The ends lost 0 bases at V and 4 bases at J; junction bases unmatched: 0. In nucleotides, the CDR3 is TGTGCCAGCAGTTTATCCAGGGGGTACGAGCAGTACTTC. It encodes CASSLSRGYEQYF.

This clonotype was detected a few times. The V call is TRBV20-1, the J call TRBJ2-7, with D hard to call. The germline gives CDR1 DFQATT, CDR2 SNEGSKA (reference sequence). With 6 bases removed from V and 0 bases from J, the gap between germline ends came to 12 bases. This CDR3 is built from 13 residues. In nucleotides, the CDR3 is TGCAGTGCAAGGGCCCTGGCCTCCTACGAGCAGTACTTC. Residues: CSARALASYEQYF.

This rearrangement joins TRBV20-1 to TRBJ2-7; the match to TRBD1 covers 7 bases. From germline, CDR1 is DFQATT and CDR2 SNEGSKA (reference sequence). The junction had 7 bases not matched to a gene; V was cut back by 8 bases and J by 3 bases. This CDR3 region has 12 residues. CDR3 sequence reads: CSSGTDFYEQYF. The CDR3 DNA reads TGCAGTTCCGGGACAGACTTCTACGAGCAGTACTTC.

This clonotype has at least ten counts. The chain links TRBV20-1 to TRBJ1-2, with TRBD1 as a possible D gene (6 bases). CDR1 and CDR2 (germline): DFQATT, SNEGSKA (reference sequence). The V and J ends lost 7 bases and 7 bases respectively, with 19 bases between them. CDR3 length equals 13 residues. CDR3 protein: CSVRHREGFGYTF. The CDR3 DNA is TGCAGTGTCCGCCACAGGGAAGGGTTTGGCTACACCTTC.

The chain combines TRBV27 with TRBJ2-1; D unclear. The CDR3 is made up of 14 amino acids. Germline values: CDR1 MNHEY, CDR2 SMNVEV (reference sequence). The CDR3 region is CASSIASPYNEQFF. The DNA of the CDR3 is TGTGCTAGCTCCATAGCTTCCCCCTACAATGAGCAGTTCTTC.